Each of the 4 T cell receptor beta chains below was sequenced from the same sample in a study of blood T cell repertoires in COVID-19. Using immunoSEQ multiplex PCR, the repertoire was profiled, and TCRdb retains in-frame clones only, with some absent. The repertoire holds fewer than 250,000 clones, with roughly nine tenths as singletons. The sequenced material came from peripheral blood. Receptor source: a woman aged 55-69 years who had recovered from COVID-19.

The CDR3 loop reads CASSPQGYGYTF. CDR3 bases: TGTGCCAGCAGCCCCCAGGGCTATGGCTACACCTTC. V usage is TRBV7-2 and J usage is TRBJ1-2; the D gene is possibly TRBD1 (5 bases). Trimming shortened V by 5 bases and J by 4 bases, and 8 bases separated the two germline ends. The CDR3 is made up of 12 amino acids. Germline V gene sequence: CDR1 SGHTA, CDR2 FQGNSA.

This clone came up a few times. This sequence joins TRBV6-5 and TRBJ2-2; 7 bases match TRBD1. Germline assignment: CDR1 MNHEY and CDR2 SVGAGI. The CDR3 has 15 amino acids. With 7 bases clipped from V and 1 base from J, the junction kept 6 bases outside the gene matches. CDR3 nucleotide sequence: TGTGCCAGCATCCCACAGGGGATGAACACCGGGGAGCTGTTTTTT. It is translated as CASIPQGMNTGELFF.

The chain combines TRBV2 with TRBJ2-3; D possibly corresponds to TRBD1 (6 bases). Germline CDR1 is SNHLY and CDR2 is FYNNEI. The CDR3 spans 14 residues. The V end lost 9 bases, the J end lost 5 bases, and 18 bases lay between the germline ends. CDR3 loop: CASEVIGGRDTQYF. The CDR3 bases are TGTGCCAGTGAAGTTATAGGGGGAAGAGATACGCAGTATTTT. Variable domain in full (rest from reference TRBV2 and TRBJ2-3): EPEVTQTPSHQVTQMGQEVILRCVPISNHLYFYWYRQILGQKVEFLVSFYNNEISEKSEIFDDQFSVERPDGSNFTLKIRSTKLEDSAMYFCASEVIGGRDTQYFGPGTRLTVL.

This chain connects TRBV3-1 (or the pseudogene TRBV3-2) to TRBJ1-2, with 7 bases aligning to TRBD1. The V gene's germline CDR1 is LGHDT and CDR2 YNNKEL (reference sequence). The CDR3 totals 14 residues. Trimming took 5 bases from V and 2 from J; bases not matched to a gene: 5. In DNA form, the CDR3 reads TGTGCCAGCAGCACCCCGGGACAGAACTATGGCTACACCTTC. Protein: CASSTPGQNYGYTF.